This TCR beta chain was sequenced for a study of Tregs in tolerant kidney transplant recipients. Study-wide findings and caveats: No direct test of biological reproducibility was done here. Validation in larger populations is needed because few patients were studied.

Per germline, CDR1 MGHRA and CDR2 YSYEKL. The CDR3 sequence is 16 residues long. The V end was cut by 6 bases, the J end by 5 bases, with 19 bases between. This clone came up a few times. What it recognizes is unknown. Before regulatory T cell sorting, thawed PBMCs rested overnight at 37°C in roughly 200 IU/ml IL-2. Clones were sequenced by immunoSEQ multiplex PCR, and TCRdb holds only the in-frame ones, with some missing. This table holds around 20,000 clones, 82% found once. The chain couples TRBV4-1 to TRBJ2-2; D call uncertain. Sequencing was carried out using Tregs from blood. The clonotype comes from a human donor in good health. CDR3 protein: CASSQIRILETGELFF. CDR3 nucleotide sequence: TGCGCCAGCAGTCAAATTAGAATCTTGGAGACCGGGGAGCTGTTTTTT.